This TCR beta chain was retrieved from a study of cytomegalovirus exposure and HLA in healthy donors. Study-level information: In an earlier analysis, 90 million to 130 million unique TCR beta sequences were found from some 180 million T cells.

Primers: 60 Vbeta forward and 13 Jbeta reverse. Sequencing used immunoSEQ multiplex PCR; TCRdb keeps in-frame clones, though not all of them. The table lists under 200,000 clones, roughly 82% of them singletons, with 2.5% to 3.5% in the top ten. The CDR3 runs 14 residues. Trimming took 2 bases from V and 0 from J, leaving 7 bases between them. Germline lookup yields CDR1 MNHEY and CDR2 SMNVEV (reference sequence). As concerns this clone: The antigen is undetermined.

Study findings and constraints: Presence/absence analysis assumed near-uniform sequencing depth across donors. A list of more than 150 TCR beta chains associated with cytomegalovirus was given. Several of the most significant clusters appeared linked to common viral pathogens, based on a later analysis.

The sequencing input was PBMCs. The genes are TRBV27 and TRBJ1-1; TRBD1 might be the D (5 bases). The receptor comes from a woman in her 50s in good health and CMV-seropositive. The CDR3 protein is CASSLPGMNTEAFF. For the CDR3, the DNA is TGTGCCAGCAGTTTACCAGGGATGAACACTGAAGCTTTCTTT.